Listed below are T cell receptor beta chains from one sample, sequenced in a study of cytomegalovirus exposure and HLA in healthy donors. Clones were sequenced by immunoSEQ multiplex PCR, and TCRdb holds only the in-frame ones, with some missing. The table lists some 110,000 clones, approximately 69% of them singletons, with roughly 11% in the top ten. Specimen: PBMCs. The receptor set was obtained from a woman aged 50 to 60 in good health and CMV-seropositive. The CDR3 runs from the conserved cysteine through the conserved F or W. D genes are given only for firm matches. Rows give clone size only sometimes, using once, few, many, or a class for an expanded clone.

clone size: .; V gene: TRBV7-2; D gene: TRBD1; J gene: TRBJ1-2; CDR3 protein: CASSPGQGVWGYTF; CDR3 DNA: TGTGCCAGCAGCCCCGGACAGGGGGTTTGGGGCTACACCTTC
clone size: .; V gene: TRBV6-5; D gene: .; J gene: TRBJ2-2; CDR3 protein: CASRGALDTGELFF; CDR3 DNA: TGTGCCAGCAGGGGGGCCCTGGACACCGGGGAGCTGTTTTTT
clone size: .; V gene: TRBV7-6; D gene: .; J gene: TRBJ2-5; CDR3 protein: CASSSGAPETQYF; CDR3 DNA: TGTGCCAGCAGCTCAGGGGCCCCAGAGACCCAGTACTTC
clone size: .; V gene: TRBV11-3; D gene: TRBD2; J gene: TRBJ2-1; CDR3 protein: CASSQRGSSYNEQFF; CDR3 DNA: TGTGCCAGCAGCCAGCGGGGGAGCTCCTACAATGAGCAGTTCTTC
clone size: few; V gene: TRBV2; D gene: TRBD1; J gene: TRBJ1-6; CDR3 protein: CASSVRTGGESPLHF; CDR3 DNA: TGTGCCAGCAGTGTCCGGACAGGGGGCGAGTCACCCCTCCACTTT
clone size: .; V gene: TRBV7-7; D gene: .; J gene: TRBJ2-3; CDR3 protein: CASSLKPGSDTQYF; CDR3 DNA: TGTGCCAGCAGCTTAAAACCTGGTAGTGATACGCAGTATTTT
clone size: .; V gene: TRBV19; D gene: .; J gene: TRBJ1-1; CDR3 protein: CASSIDPQGTYTEAFF; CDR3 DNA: TGTGCCAGTAGTATAGACCCACAGGGTACCTACACTGAAGCTTTCTTT
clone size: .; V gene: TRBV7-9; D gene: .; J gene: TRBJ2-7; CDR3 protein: CASSWSSYEQYF; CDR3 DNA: TGTGCCAGCAGCTGGAGCTCCTACGAGCAGTACTTC
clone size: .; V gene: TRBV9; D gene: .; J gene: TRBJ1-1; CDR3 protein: CASSVLLNTEAFF; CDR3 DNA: TGTGCCAGCAGCGTACTCTTGAACACTGAAGCTTTCTTT
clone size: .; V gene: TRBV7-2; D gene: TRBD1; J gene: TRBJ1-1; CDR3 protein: CASSLPGQGRNTEAFF; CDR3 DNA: TGTGCCAGCAGCTTACCAGGACAGGGTCGCAACACTGAAGCTTTCTTT
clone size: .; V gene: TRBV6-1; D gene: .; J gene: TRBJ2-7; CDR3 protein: CASSSQGPFSYEQYF; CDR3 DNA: TGTGCCAGCAGTTCCCAGGGGCCCTTCTCCTACGAGCAGTACTTC
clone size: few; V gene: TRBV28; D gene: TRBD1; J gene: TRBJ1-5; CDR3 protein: CASSHKMGTGGKYQPQHF; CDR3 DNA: TGTGCCAGCAGTCACAAAATGGGGACAGGGGGGAAGTATCAGCCCCAGCATTTT
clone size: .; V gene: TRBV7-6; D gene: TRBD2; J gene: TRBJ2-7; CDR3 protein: CASSSNSPGLAGVPYEQYF; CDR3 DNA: TGTGCCAGCAGCTCAAATTCACCGGGACTAGCGGGAGTACCCTACGAGCAGTACTTC
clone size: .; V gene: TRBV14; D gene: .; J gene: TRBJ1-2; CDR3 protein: CASSQDMVGALSYGYTF; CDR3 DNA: TGTGCCAGCAGCCAAGACATGGTTGGGGCGCTCTCCTATGGCTACACCTTC
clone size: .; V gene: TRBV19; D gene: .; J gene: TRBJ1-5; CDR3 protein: CASRRGGDSNQPQHF; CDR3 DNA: TGTGCCAGTAGACGAGGCGGTGATAGCAATCAGCCCCAGCATTTT
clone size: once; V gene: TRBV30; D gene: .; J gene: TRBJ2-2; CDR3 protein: CAWSNIVSGELFF; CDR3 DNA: TGTGCCTGGAGCAATATAGTATCCGGGGAGCTGTTTTTT
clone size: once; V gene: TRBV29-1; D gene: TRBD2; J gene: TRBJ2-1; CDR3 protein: CSVGTKTHEQFF; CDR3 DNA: TGCAGCGTCGGGACTAAAACCCATGAGCAGTTCTTC
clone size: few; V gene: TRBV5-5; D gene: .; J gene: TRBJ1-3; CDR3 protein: CASSPQEGYTIYF; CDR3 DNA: TGTGCCAGCAGCCCACAGGAGGGATACACCATATATTTT
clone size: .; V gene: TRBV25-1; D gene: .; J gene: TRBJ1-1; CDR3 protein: CATMKQGLNTEAFF; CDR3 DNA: TGTGCCACTATGAAACAGGGACTAAACACTGAAGCTTTCTTT
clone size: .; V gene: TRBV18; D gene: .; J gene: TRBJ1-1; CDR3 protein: CASSPPGRTEAFF; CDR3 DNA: TGTGCCAGCTCACCACCAGGGAGGACTGAAGCTTTCTTT
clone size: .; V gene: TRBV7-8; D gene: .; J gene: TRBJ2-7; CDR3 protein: CASSLGGSANYEQYF; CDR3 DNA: TGTGCCAGCAGCTTAGGAGGGTCAGCCAACTACGAGCAGTACTTC
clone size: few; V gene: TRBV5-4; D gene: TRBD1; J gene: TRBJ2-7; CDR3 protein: CASSSGTGVTYEQYF; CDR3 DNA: TGTGCCAGCAGCTCCGGGACAGGGGTCACCTACGAGCAGTACTTC